This T cell receptor beta chain is from a study of OX40 agonist ivuxolimab in advanced cancers. The wider study: Patients were infused with ivuxolimab every 2 weeks at 0.01 to 10 mg/kg. Three patients, one with hepatocellular carcinoma and two with cutaneous melanoma, achieved partial responses. General study results and limits: Partial responders at 0.1-3.0 mg/kg had among the lowest clonal expansion. Several nonresponders also turned out to have low normalized T-cell clonal expansion.

Sequencing used immunoSEQ multiplex PCR; TCRdb keeps in-frame clones, though not all of them. The sample records fewer than 70,000 clones, around 93% being singletons. V was pared by 1 base and J by 2 bases, with 8 bases between. Per germline, CDR1 SEHNR and CDR2 FQNEAQ (reference sequence). This CDR3 comprises 15 residues. On this clone itself: Its antigen is still unknown. Within the sample, other DNA sequences also encode this same CDR3.

The sequence was collected from an adult with an advanced solid tumor such as melanoma, head and neck, liver or kidney cancer. Sequenced here: CD4+ or CD8+ T cells sorted from blood, sampled in a trial of the OX40 agonist ivuxolimab. The chain carries TRBV7-9 and TRBJ2-2; D is ambiguous. CDR3 nucleotides: TGTGCCAGCAGCTTAGGGTTAGCAAACACCGGGGAGCTGTTTTTT. This gives the protein CASSLGLANTGELFF.